The rows below give T cell receptor beta chains drawn from one sample of a study of regulatory T cells in long-lasting Graves disease. Via MiXCR, TCRdb re-called the multiplex PCR reads, giving one row per CDR3 protein. The repertoire holds 390,000 or so distinct CDR3 sequences, less than 30% seen once, with approximately 30% in the top ten. The material sequenced was peripheral blood mononuclear cells (PBMCs), taken when the disease was refractory, from a patient treated with antithyroid drugs. These receptors all come from a woman aged 40 to 50 with Graves disease. Both conserved end residues are part of each CDR3. Fields, in order: V gene, clone size, J gene, D gene, CDR3 DNA, CDR3 protein. A D gene is named only where the DNA matches it firmly. Clone size appears in some rows only: once, few, many, or a class for an expanded clone.

>TRBV2|-|TRBJ2-4|TRBD1
TGTGCCAGCAGCACGAGACAGGGAATAACCAAAAACATTCAGTACTTC
CASSTRQGITKNIQYF
>TRBV7-8|-|TRBJ2-7|-
TGTGCCAGCAGCTACGCGGCCCACGGAAGTGAGCAGTACTTC
CASSYAAHGSEQYF
>TRBV11-2|many|TRBJ2-7|-
TGTGCCAGCAGCTTAGTCGGGGGCGAGCAGTACTTC
CASSLVGGEQYF
>TRBV7-8|-|TRBJ2-6|-
TGTGCCAGCAGCTTAAAATGGGTTCCAACTGGGGCCAACGTCCTGACTTTC
CASSLKWVPTGANVLTF
>TRBV6-1|many|TRBJ2-7|TRBD2
TGTGCCAGCAGTACCACTAGCGGAGCCTACGAGCAGTACTTC
CASSTTSGAYEQYF
>TRBV15|many|TRBJ2-5|-
TGTGCCACCAGCAGAGATACTATTCGAGAGACCCAGTACTTC
CATSRDTIRETQYF
>TRBV29-1|few|TRBJ2-7|-
TGCAGCGTTGAAGGCCAAAGCTCCTACGAGCAGTACTTC
CSVEGQSSYEQYF
>TRBV20-1|many|TRBJ2-7|-
TGCAGTGCTAGTGGCGCTTGGTACGAGCAGTACTTC
CSASGAWYEQYF
>TRBV10-3|-|TRBJ2-1|TRBD1
TGTGCCACGGGACAGGGGGTTTTAAATGAGCAGTTCTTC
CATGQGVLNEQFF
>TRBV11-2|few|TRBJ2-2|-
TGTGCCAGCAGCTTAGTCCCAGTCAGGGAGACCGGGGAGCTGTTTTTT
CASSLVPVRETGELFF
>TRBV28|many|TRBJ1-1|TRBD1
TGTGCCAGCAGTTTGGGGACAGGAGGTTTTGGCACTGAAGCTTTCTTT
CASSLGTGGFGTEAFF
>TRBV10-3|few|TRBJ1-1|TRBD1
TGTGCCATCAGCAATCCGGGACAGGGCACTGAAGCTTTCTTT
CAISNPGQGTEAFF
>TRBV7-9|many|TRBJ2-7|TRBD1
TGTGCCAGCGGGACAGCGTACTACGAGCAGTACTTC
CASGTAYYEQYF
>TRBV11-2|many|TRBJ2-7|TRBD1
TGTGCCAGCAGCTTGAGGCGGACAGGGGATCCCTACGAGCAGTACTTC
CASSLRRTGDPYEQYF
>TRBV27|many|TRBJ1-2|TRBD1
TGTGCCAGCAGTTGGTCAGGGGGCCGCTATGGCTACACCTTC
CASSWSGGRYGYTF
>TRBV28|many|TRBJ2-7|-
TGTGCCAGCAGGCGAACTCATCAGGGATTTACCTACGAGCAGTACTTC
CASRRTHQGFTYEQYF
>TRBV5-6|few|TRBJ2-1|TRBD2
TGTGCCAGCAGCTTCGGACTAGCGGCATACAATGAGCAGTTCTTC
CASSFGLAAYNEQFF
>TRBV7-7|many|TRBJ2-1|-
TGTGCTAGCAGCTTAGGTAGGGAGGCCGGGAATGAGCAGTTCTTC
CASSLGREAGNEQFF
>TRBV7-6|few|TRBJ2-7|-
TGTGCCAGCAGGGGGGAGTCCTACGAGCAGTACTTC
CASRGESYEQYF
>TRBV20-1|few|TRBJ2-7|TRBD1
TGCAGTGCTAGTACCCGACAGGGGAGCTCCTACGAGCAGTACTTC
CSASTRQGSSYEQYF
>TRBV6-1|many|TRBJ2-5|-
TGTGCCAGCACCTATTACCGGGACGGGGATGGGGAGACCCAGTACTTC
CASTYYRDGDGETQYF
>TRBV3-1|-|TRBJ2-7|TRBD2
TGTGCCAGCAGCCGACCCTCGGGAGGCGACGAGCAGTACTTC
CASSRPSGGDEQYF
>TRBV28|many|TRBJ1-2|-
TGTGCCAGCAGTTTACGGGTGGGGCCTCGGGGCTACACCTTC
CASSLRVGPRGYTF
>TRBV29-1|once|TRBJ2-7|TRBD2
TGCAGCGTTGAACTACCCGGGGCGGGAGGACTCTGCGAGCAGTACTTC
CSVELPGAGGLCEQYF
>TRBV28|many|TRBJ2-5|-
TGTGCCAGCACCTCGGTAGAGGCGGGACCCAAACAAGAGACCCAGTACTTC
CASTSVEAGPKQETQYF
>TRBV9|-|TRBJ2-5|-
TGTGCCAGCACCCAAAGGGGGGGGGAGCAAGAGACCCAGTACTTC
CASTQRGGEQETQYF
>TRBV2|-|TRBJ1-5|-
TGTGCCAGCAGTGATGGAGACGTCTATGAGCCCCAGCATTTT
CASSDGDVYEPQHF
>TRBV20-1|-|TRBJ1-1|-
TGCAGTGCTAGGGGAACTGAAGCTTTCTTT
CSARGTEAFF
>TRBV5-6|many|TRBJ2-5|TRBD2
TGTGCCAGCAGCCACCTCCGGCGGGGGGTTCAAGAGACCCAGTACTTC
CASSHLRRGVQETQYF
>TRBV28|many|TRBJ2-5|-
TGTGCCAGCAGTCTTGACCCCAGGTGGGAGACCCAGTACTTC
CASSLDPRWETQYF
>TRBV7-9|-|TRBJ1-6|-
TGTGCCAGCAGCTTAGCAACCACCGGCGGATATAATAATTCACCCCTCCACTTT
CASSLATTGGYNNSPLHF
>TRBV27|many|TRBJ2-7|TRBD2
TGTGCCAGCAGAATAGTTTATGAGGGACTAGCGGGAGTCTACGAGCAGTACTTC
CASRIVYEGLAGVYEQYF
>TRBV7-2|few|TRBJ2-2|TRBD2
TGTGCCAGCTTCAAGGGCCGGACTAGCGGGAGGACCAACACCGGGGAGCTGTTTTTT
CASFKGRTSGRTNTGELFF
>TRBV28|many|TRBJ1-1|-
TGTGCCAGCAGGATGACAGGATCTGAAGCTTTCTTT
CASRMTGSEAFF
>TRBV6-1|few|TRBJ2-7|-
TGTGCCAGCAGTCGTAGCGAGACTTACGAGCAGTACTTC
CASSRSETYEQYF
>TRBV7-6|-|TRBJ2-2|-
TGTGCCAGCAGCTTAGCGGTAGCGTCGAACACCGGGGAGCTGTTTTTT
CASSLAVASNTGELFF
>TRBV7-7|few|TRBJ2-2|-
TGTGCTAGCAGCCCCCAGGGTATTGACGGGGAGCTGTTTTTT
CASSPQGIDGELFF
>TRBV6-2/TRBV6-3|many|TRBJ1-5|-
TGTGCCAGCAGTTCCTTGAAGACCGGAGCCGGCAATCAGCCCCAGCATTTT
CASSSLKTGAGNQPQHF
>TRBV30|-|TRBJ1-1|-
TGTGCCTGGAGTCCCTCTGACTGGTTAGCTTTCTTT
CAWSPSDWLAFF
>TRBV10-3|-|TRBJ2-7|TRBD2
TGTGCCATCAGTGAGTCGGGCGGGAGAAGAAACGAGCAGTACTTC
CAISESGGRRNEQYF
>TRBV28|-|TRBJ2-1|TRBD2
TGTGCCAGCACCCAGGGCGGGCCGAGACTAGCTGCCCTCTTC
CASTQGGPRLAALF
>TRBV6-2/TRBV6-3|-|TRBJ1-2|-
TGTGCCAGCAGTGAAGCGTACGGTATGATCAGCCATGGCTACACCTTC
CASSEAYGMISHGYTF
>TRBV19|-|TRBJ2-7|TRBD2
TGTGCCAGTAGTCCTAAGAGACTAGCGGGAAGTCACGAGCAGTACTTC
CASSPKRLAGSHEQYF
>TRBV29-1|-|TRBJ2-7|-
TGCAGCGTTGAAGATGGCAGCTTCTACGAGCAGTACTTC
CSVEDGSFYEQYF
>TRBV10-3|-|TRBJ2-5|-
TGTGCCATCAGTGAGGGACACCAAGAGACCCAGTACTTC
CAISEGHQETQYF
>TRBV7-9|many|TRBJ1-1|-
TGTGCCAGCAGCCCCAGGACGCCGAACACTGAAGCTTTCTTT
CASSPRTPNTEAFF
>TRBV3-1|many|TRBJ2-5|-
TGTGCCAGCAGCCAAGATAGTCCGTACCAAGAGACCCAGTACTTC
CASSQDSPYQETQYF
>TRBV28|many|TRBJ2-7|-
TGTGCCAGCTTAGCGGAAGGAAAGATATACGAGCAGTACTTC
CASLAEGKIYEQYF
>TRBV7-9|-|TRBJ2-7|-
TGTGCCAGCAGCCTCTGGGACCCGGTCAAGGCCTCGAAAGGGGAACAGTACTTC
CASSLWDPVKASKGEQYF
>TRBV10-1|-|TRBJ1-1|TRBD1
TGCGCCAGCAGTGGAGGGGGGACAGGGGAATCTGAAGCTTTCTTT
CASSGGGTGESEAFF
>TRBV27|many|TRBJ2-7|TRBD1
TGTGCCAGCAGGGGGGACAGGGTCTCATACGAGCAGTACTTC
CASRGDRVSYEQYF